The present T cell receptor (beta chain) was sequenced within a study of regulatory T cells in long-lasting Graves disease (dated by TCRdb to the early 2020s). For the study in its entirety: Persistent Graves' disease was defined as persistently positive TSH receptor autoantibodies together with antithyroid drug treatment for over 5 years. The study was registered as a clinical trial and conducted in China. This study used TCR sequencing and RNA sequencing of peripheral blood to compare persistent Graves' disease patients against newly diagnosed Graves' disease patients. In the clinical cohort, patients with persistent Graves' disease had used antithyroid drugs for an average of about 9.3 years. A total of around 33 samples were covered by TCR sequencing, comprising approximately 13 persistent and around 20 newly diagnosed Graves' disease patients. Findings and caveats that apply to the study as a whole: Lower TCR Shannon entropy and fewer highly expanded clones were observed in persistent Graves' disease patients than in newly diagnosed patients, which suggested clonal expansion. As a limitation, the authors acknowledged that the small sample size may reduce accuracy. Sequencing and analysis were restricted to the TCR beta chain. More public clonotypes were shared among persistent patients (around 2,600) than among newly diagnosed patients (966). Persistent disease showed preferential use of TRBV28, TRBJ1-2 and TRBJ2-5, whereas newly diagnosed disease favored TRBV20-1 and TRBJ2-1. The study examined only peripheral blood because the primary lesion, thyroid tissue, could not be accessed.

This clonotype was recorded at least ten times. No antigen is known for it. Base qualities were left out, and no much larger clone turns up one base away. To prepare the library, multiplex PCR was applied. The reads were generated on an Illumina HiSeq 4000. iRepertoire HTBI primers and Arm-PCR amplification of CDR3 regions were used to construct TCR beta libraries. Before sequencing, the PCR products went through gel purification. Per the source publication's procedure: A total of some 60 TRBV and some 15 TRBJ segments were identified across samples and were used for gene usage analysis of CDR3 amino acid clonotypes. COPE and FqMerger were used to merge filtered high-quality paired reads into contigs. BLAST was used to align contigs to IMGT TRBV, TRBD and TRBJ reference genes, and CDR3 was defined according to IMGT. Clonotypes above 0.1% frequency were classified as highly expanded clones. Shannon entropy served as the measure of repertoire diversity, while the Gini coefficient captured V-J evenness. Clonotypes shared by more than one individual were considered public. Starting from the raw public reads, TCRdb applied fastp trimming at Q25, assembled clones with MiXCR and retained in-frame beta chains. Every distinct CDR3 protein forms one entry, paired with its most common genes and DNA. TCRdb, not the authors, supplied the V and J calls. Here the sample has about 400,000 distinct CDR3 sequences; around 20% occur a single time. The top ten clones comprise less than 25% of the sample.

Explained via the paper, the time point label denotes: persistent/refractory GD, antithyroid drugs over 5 years with positive TRAb. For both TCR sequencing and RNA sequencing, RNA was extracted from PBMCs using TRIzol. The diagnosis of Graves' disease was made according to American Thyroid Association guidelines. Patients for the study were recruited at an endocrinology department in Xi'an, China. Each patient gave roughly 10 milliliters of peripheral blood, collected in an EDTA anticoagulant tube. Ficoll Paque Plus density gradient separation was used to isolate PBMCs, and no additional T cell sorting was done. An Agilent 2100 Bioanalyzer and agarose gel were used to assess RNA quality, and a NanoDrop 2000 was used to measure RNA concentration. At the junction V is shortened by 2 bases and J by 2 bases, with 12 bases in between. Inclusive of the bounding cysteine and phenylalanine, the CDR3 is 15 residues long. Of the read, only the CDR3 DNA is kept; its 45 bases are in frame from base 1. Looking up the germline V gene yields CDR1 SGHTA and CDR2 FQGNSA.

Sequenced here: peripheral blood mononuclear cells (PBMCs), sampled when the disease was refractory, from a patient treated with antithyroid drugs. The chain is made from TRBV7-2 and TRBJ2-5; the D element might be TRBD1 or TRBD2, as each aligns at 5 bases. This clonotype was obtained from a female donor with Graves disease. The DNA sequence reads TGTGCCAGCAGCTTACTTGGGACGAATCAAGAGACCCAGTACTTC. The translation is CASSLLGTNQETQYF.